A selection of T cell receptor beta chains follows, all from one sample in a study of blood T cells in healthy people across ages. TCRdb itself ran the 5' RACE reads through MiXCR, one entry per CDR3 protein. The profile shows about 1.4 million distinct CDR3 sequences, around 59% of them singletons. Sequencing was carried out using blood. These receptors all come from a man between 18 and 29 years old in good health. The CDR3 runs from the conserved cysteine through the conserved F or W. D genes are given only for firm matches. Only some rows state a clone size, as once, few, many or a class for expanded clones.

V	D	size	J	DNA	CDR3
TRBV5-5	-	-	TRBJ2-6	TGTGCCAGCAGCTTGGCACCCGATAGGGATGCTGGGGCCAACGTCCTGACTTTC	CASSLAPDRDAGANVLTF
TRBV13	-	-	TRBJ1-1	TGTGCCAGCAGCCCGAAGATCCACCCTCGAGCTTTCTTT	CASSPKIHPRAFF
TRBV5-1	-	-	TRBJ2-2	TGCGCCAGCAGCTTGGCCGGGAACCCGGGGACCGGGGAGCTGTTTTTT	CASSLAGNPGTGELFF
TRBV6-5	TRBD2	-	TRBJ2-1	TGTGCCGGCAGTTACTCGCTTCTAGCGGGGGGGCTTGAGAATGAGCAGTTCTTC	CAGSYSLLAGGLENEQFF
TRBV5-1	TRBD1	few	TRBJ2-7	TGCGCCAGCAGCTTGTGGGCAGGGGGCCAGAACGAGCAGTACTTC	CASSLWAGGQNEQYF
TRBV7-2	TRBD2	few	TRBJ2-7	TGTGCCAGCAGTATGACTAGCGGCCTAAGCGAGCAGTACTTC	CASSMTSGLSEQYF
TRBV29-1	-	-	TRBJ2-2	TGCAGCGTTGAAGTGGGGGACCCCTCGAACACCGGGGAGCTGTTTTTT	CSVEVGDPSNTGELFF
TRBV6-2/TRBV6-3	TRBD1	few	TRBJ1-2	TGTGCCAGCAGTAAACCTACCGGGACAGCCTATGGCTACACCTTC	CASSKPTGTAYGYTF
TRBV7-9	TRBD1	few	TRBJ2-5	TGTGCCAGCAGCCTACGTTCTACAGGGGCCGCCCGTCAAGAGACCCAGTACTTC	CASSLRSTGAARQETQYF
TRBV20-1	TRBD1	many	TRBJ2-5	TGCAGTGCGAAGACAGGGGCTTCGAGGGAGACCCAGTACTTC	CSAKTGASRETQYF
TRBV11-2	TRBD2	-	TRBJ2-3	TGTGCCAGCAGCTCCGGACTAGTGTCAGATACGCAGTATTTT	CASSSGLVSDTQYF
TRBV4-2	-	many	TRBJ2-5	TGTGCCAGCAGCCAAGATATTGGGTGGGGGTGGGGGTACCAAGAGACCCAGTACTTC	CASSQDIGWGWGYQETQYF
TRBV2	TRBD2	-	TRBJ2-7	TGTGCCAGCAGGCCAGTTAGCGGGATCTCCTACAATGAGCAGTACTTC	CASRPVSGISYNEQYF
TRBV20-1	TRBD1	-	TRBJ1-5	TGCAGTGCTAGAGGCCCGGGACAGGGGATTCAGCCCCAGCATTTT	CSARGPGQGIQPQHF
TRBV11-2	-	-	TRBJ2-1	TGTGCCAGTACGGCAGGTATGGATGAGCAGTTCTTC	CASTAGMDEQFF
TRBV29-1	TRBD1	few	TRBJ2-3	TGCAGCGTTGAAGAGGGACAGGCGACTAGCACAGATACGCAGTATTTT	CSVEEGQATSTDTQYF
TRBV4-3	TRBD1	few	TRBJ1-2	TGCGCCAGCAGCTCCCCCAGACAGGGGTTCAACTATGGCTACACCTTC	CASSSPRQGFNYGYTF
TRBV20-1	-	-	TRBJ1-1	TGCAGTGCTACACTAGGACTGATGAACACTGAAGCTTTCTTT	CSATLGLMNTEAFF
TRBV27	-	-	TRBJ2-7	TGTGCCAGCAGGATGGGGGGAGCCTACGAGCAGTACTTC	CASRMGGAYEQYF
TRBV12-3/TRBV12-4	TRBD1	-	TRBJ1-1	TGTGCCAGCAGGGGACAGGGGGAGGCTGAAGCTTTCTTT	CASRGQGEAEAFF
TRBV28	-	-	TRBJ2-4	TGTGCCAGCAGTTTATTAGGGACCCGATATGCCAAAAACATTCAGTACTTC	CASSLLGTRYAKNIQYF
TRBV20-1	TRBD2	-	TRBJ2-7	TGCAGTGTAGCGGGGGCCCCAGTCTACGAGCAGTACTTC	CSVAGAPVYEQYF
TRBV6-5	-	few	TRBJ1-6	TGTGCCAGCAGCCAGGGGTCTTCACCCCTCCACTTT	CASSQGSSPLHF
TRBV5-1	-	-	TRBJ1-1	TGCGCCAGCAGCTTGGCGGATCAGACGGGGAACACTGAAGCTTTCTTT	CASSLADQTGNTEAFF
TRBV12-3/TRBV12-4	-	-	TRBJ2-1	TGTGCCAGCAGTTTTAGAGCCCCCGGGCAGGGGCATTCTAAGCAGTTCTTC	CASSFRAPGQGHSKQFF
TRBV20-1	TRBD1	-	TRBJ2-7	TGCAGTGCTAGACTACTGTCCGGGACAGGGGACTCCTACGAGCAGTACTTC	CSARLLSGTGDSYEQYF
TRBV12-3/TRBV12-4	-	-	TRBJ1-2	TGTGCCAGCAGCCCCCCAGACTATGGCTACACCTTC	CASSPPDYGYTF
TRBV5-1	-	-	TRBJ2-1	TGCGCCAGCAGCTTGGGATATAGACAGTACAATGAGCAGTTCTTC	CASSLGYRQYNEQFF
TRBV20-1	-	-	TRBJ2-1	TGCAGTGCCCGGGAGTTAGATGAGCAGTTCTTC	CSARELDEQFF
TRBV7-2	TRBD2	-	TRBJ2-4	TGTGCCAGCAGCTTAATTCCGGGACTAGCGGAAGAGCAGTACTTC	CASSLIPGLAEEQYF
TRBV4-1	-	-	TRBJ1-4	TGCGCCAGCAGCCGTACCACAGGGTTGGGCGAAAAACTGTTTTTT	CASSRTTGLGEKLFF
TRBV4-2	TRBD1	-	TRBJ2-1	TGTGCCAGCAGCCAAGTAGGGGGACAGGGATACAATGAGCAGTTCTTC	CASSQVGGQGYNEQFF
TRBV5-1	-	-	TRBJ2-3	TGCGCCAGCAGACTCTCGGGGGGCCACACAGATACGCAGTATTTT	CASRLSGGHTDTQYF
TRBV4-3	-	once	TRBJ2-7	TGCGCCAGCAGCCGATTCGAGGACTACGAGCAGTACTTC	CASSRFEDYEQYF
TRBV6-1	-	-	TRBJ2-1	TGTGCCAGCAGTGAATCCCGCAACAATGAGCAGTTCTTC	CASSESRNNEQFF
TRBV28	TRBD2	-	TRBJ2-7	TGTGCCAGCAGTCCCCTAGGCGGGGGGCGCGAGCAGTACTTC	CASSPLGGGREQYF
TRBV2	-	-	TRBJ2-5	TGTGCCAGCAGTGTGCACAGGGTGGAAGAGACCCAGTACTTC	CASSVHRVEETQYF
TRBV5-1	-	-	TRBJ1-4	TGCGCCAGCAGCTTGGAGACAGCCCCAAATGAAAAACTGTTTTTT	CASSLETAPNEKLFF
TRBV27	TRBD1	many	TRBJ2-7	TGTGCCAGCAGCTTAGGGGACAGGGCCTACGAGCAGTACTTC	CASSLGDRAYEQYF
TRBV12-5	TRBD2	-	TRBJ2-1	TGTGCTAGTGGTTTGTCGAGTCGCGGGGGGGCTCAACAGTTCTTC	CASGLSSRGGAQQFF
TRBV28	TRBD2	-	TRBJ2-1	TGTGCCAGCAGAGTACTAGCGGCGAGCTCCTACAATGAGCAGTTCTTC	CASRVLAASSYNEQFF
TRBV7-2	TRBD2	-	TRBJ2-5	TGTGCCAGCAGGCCGGGGGCTAGCGGGGGGCTCTACCAAGAGACCCAGTACTTC	CASRPGASGGLYQETQYF
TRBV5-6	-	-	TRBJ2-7	TGTGCCAGCAGCTTGGAACCGGAGGTCTACGAGCAGTACTTC	CASSLEPEVYEQYF
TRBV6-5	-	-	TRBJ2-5	TGTGCCAGCAGTCATCCCGCTCCGGGAAGAAAAGAGACCCAGTACTTC	CASSHPAPGRKETQYF
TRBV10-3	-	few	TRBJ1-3	TGTGCCATCAAGGACAGCTCTGGAAACACCATATATTTT	CAIKDSSGNTIYF
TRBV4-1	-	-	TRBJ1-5	TGCGCCAGCAGCCAAGAGTTGTGGAATCAGCCCCAGCATTTT	CASSQELWNQPQHF
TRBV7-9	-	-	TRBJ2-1	TGTGCCAGCAGCTTAAGTAGAGGAAAAAGCGATGAGCAGTTCTTC	CASSLSRGKSDEQFF